This T cell receptor (beta chain) was retrieved from a study of shared clonotypes between healthy human individuals. The table came from immunoSEQ multiplex PCR; TCRdb's copy has only in-frame clones and leaves some out. The repertoire has some 350,000 clones, approximately 79% of them found once; the top ten carry 10% to 13%. Trimming at V came to 9 bases and at J to 5 bases, leaving 10 bases not matched to a gene. The germline CDR1 and CDR2 sequences are MNHEY and SVGAGI. The CDR3 length is 14 residues. The sequencing input was memory CD4+ T cells sorted from blood. Indicated subset: CD45RA-negative fraction. The gene calls are TRBV6-5 and TRBJ1-1; 9 bases agree with TRBD1. This clonotype originated in a man aged 25 to 40 in good health. CDR3 residues: CASRPDRGVTEAFF. As DNA, the CDR3 is TGTGCCAGTCGTCCGGACAGGGGCGTGACTGAAGCTTTCTTT.